A single sample is the source of the 22 T cell receptor beta chains below, sequenced in a study of long-term antiretroviral therapy in people with HIV. Survey-level resolution applied to immunoSEQ assay v3.0. Some clones are missing from TCRdb's copy, which holds only in-frame ones; the method was immunoSEQ multiplex PCR. Seen here are around 40,000 clones, 70% to 90% observed once, and the top ten hold roughly a tenth. The specimen was unsorted PBMCs, collected 2.2 years after starting antiretroviral therapy. These receptors all come from a man aged 18 to 30 with HIV.

This chain uses TRBV6-5 with TRBJ2-3; D assignment may be TRBD1 or TRBD2 (6 bases each). This CDR3 contains 15 residues. Germline lookup yields CDR1 MNHEY and CDR2 SVGAGI. V lost 6 bases and J lost 6, with 19 bases in between. The DNA for the CDR3 is TGTGCCAGCAGCAATCCCGGGGGCGAGAGGGATACGCAGTATTTT. Translated: CASSNPGGERDTQYF.

This sequence joins TRBV29-1 and TRBJ2-1; a weak D match, TRBD1 (6 bases). CDR1 and CDR2 (germline): SQVTM, ANQGSEA. CDR3 size: 13 residues. V was cut by 5 bases and J by 3 bases, with 11 bases left in between. CDR3 in DNA: TGCAGCGTTACCCCGGGACACTACAATGAGCAGTTCTTC. It translates to CSVTPGHYNEQFF.

The chain uses TRBV7-9 and TRBJ1-1; 7 nucleotides match TRBD1. CDR3 length: 14 residues. J lost 5 bases, V lost 5 bases, and 8 bases had no gene match. The germline gives CDR1 SEHNR, CDR2 FQNEAQ (reference sequence). The CDR3 DNA reads as TGTGCCAGCAGCACACAGGGGCTTCAGACTGAAGCTTTCTTT. It yields the protein CASSTQGLQTEAFF.

The rearrangement uses TRBV5-6 and TRBJ2-5; D is undetermined. The ends were cut back, 0 bases at V and 2 bases at J, with 14 bases in the middle. The CDR3 length is 16 residues. Per germline, CDR1 SGHDT and CDR2 YYEEEE. The CDR3: CASSLGLVAPQETQYF. The CDR3 coding sequence is TGTGCCAGCAGCTTGGGGCTAGTCGCACCTCAAGAGACCCAGTACTTC.

This clone has more than one count but fewer than ten. V usage is TRBV5-4 and J usage is TRBJ1-5, with a possible D match to TRBD1 (5 bases). The CDR3 length is 15 residues. Deletions cut 4 bases from V and 2 bases from J, with 13 bases between. Germline CDR1 and CDR2: SGHNT and YYREEE (reference sequence). This CDR3 is CASSNGAVGNQPQHF. The CDR3 DNA is TGTGCCAGCAGCAATGGGGCAGTTGGCAATCAGCCCCAGCATTTT.

CDR3 coding DNA: TGTGCCAGCACCACAGGGGCTGCCAAAAACATTCAGTACTTC. Amino acids: CASTTGAAKNIQYF. This chain joins TRBV21-1 and TRBJ2-4; no DNA check was done on the table's D call, TRBD1. TRBV21-1 is an annotated pseudogene. The CDR3 runs 14 residues.

The chain links TRBV27 to TRBJ1-5; weak D call: TRBD1 (5 bases). Germline V gives CDR1 MNHEY, CDR2 SMNVEV (reference sequence). CDR3 size: 16 residues. Between the trimmed V and J ends, which lost 10 bases and 1 base, there was a span of 20 bases. The chain's CDR3 is CATRSAMGQSNQPQHF. The CDR3 DNA reads TGTGCCACCAGGTCAGCCATGGGGCAGAGCAATCAGCCCCAGCATTTT.

The gene calls are TRBV27 and TRBJ1-2, with 9 nucleotides matching TRBD1. Germline CDR1 is MNHEY and CDR2 is SMNVEV (reference sequence). Unmatched junction bases numbered 11, after V lost 8 bases and J lost 7 bases. The CDR3 has 14 residues. In nucleotides, the CDR3 is TGTGCCAGCGGGGTCACAGGGGGCGTGGGTGGCTACACCTTC. Its translation: CASGVTGGVGGYTF.

The J gene is TRBJ2-1, the V gene TRBV18, with D possibly matching TRBD1 (5 bases). V lost 4 bases to trimming and J lost 11 bases, with 15 bases between them. CDR3 length: 13 residues. From germline, CDR1 is KGHSH and CDR2 LQKENI. As DNA, the CDR3 is TGTGCCAGCTCACTCCCGTCGGACACTAAGCAGTTCTTC. As protein: CASSLPSDTKQFF.

As DNA, the CDR3 is TGCGCCAGCAGCTTAGGGACAGGGGTTTACGAGCAGTACTTC. As protein: CASSLGTGVYEQYF. J is TRBJ2-7 and V is TRBV5-1, with TRBD1 matching over 10 bases. The CDR3 runs to 14 residues. From germline, CDR1 is SGHRS and CDR2 YFSETQ. Trimming cost V 2 bases and J 4 bases; bases outside gene matches: 3.

The CDR3 here is CASSIRGGYEQYF. For the CDR3, the DNA is TGTGCCAGCAGTATCAGGGGAGGCTACGAGCAGTACTTC. This chain uses TRBV27 with TRBJ2-7; D may be TRBD1 or TRBD2 (6 bases each). The length of the CDR3 is 13 residues. Germline V gene data show CDR1 as MNHEY and CDR2 as SMNVEV (reference sequence). With 5 bases removed from V and 3 bases from J, the gap between germline ends came to 11 bases.

This clone turned up a few times. The V gene is TRBV27, the J gene TRBJ1-5, with no clear D. The CDR3 runs 12 residues. Trimming shortened V by 8 bases and J by 4 bases, and 9 bases separated the two germline ends. Germline V gene data show CDR1 as MNHEY and CDR2 as SMNVEV (reference sequence). CDR3 DNA: TGTGCCAGCTCCACGGGGAATCAGCCCCAGCATTTT. Protein: CASSTGNQPQHF.

The genes are TRBV9 and TRBJ2-3, with 10 bases matching TRBD1. The junction had 25 bases not matched to a gene; V was cut back by 10 bases and J by 11 bases. The CDR3 is 17 residues long. Germline CDR1 reads SGDLS; CDR2 reads YYNGEE. The DNA of the CDR3 is TGTGCCTCCAGCTCCCATCGGGGGGGACAGGGGCGGATGAAGCAGTATTTT. It specifies CASSSHRGGQGRMKQYF.

The chain carries TRBV7-8 and TRBJ2-1; the match to TRBD2 covers 7 bases. CDR3 length equals 15 residues. Trimming took 5 bases from V and 3 from J; bases not matched to a gene: 7. Germline V gene data show CDR1 as SGHVS and CDR2 as FQNEAQ. The CDR3 DNA follows: TGTGCCAGCAGCATAGGGACTAAGGGCTACAATGAGCAGTTCTTC. Residues: CASSIGTKGYNEQFF.

The chain recombines TRBV5-1 with TRBJ1-2; TRBD1 matches 10 bases. Germline V gene lookup returns CDR1 SGHRS and CDR2 YFSETQ. The CDR3 is made up of 14 amino acids. V gave up 3 bases and J gave up 6 bases; unmatched junction bases: 5. The CDR3 loop is CASSSTGTGDGYTF. CDR3 DNA: TGCGCCAGCAGCTCGACCGGGACAGGGGATGGCTACACCTTC.

The chain employs TRBV28 and TRBJ2-7, with TRBD1 matching 8 bases. Germline V gene lookup returns CDR1 MDHEN and CDR2 SYDVKM. The CDR3 consists of 11 residues. The CDR3 protein is CGGDRLHEQYF. The CDR3 region has the DNA TGTGGGGGGGACAGGTTACACGAGCAGTACTTC. The whole variable domain, filled in from reference TRBV28 and TRBJ2-7, reads DVKVTQSSRYLVKRTGEKVFLECVQDMDHENMFWYRQDPGLGLRLIYFSYDVKMKEKGDIPEGYSVSREKKERFSLILESASTNQTSMYLCGGDRLHEQYFGPGTRLTVT.

This chain connects TRBV27 to TRBJ2-1, with D maybe TRBD1 (5 bases). The germline V and J ends were trimmed by 2 bases and 3 bases, with 14 bases remaining between them. CDR1 is MNHEY and CDR2 is SMNVEV in the germline V gene (reference sequence). The CDR3 extends over 16 amino acids. CDR3 loop: CASSLSPAGNYNEQFF. The CDR3 nucleotides read TGTGCCAGCAGTTTAAGCCCCGCAGGGAACTACAATGAGCAGTTCTTC.

V gene TRBV6-5 combines with J gene TRBJ2-1; no clear D gene. Germline assignment: CDR1 MNHEY and CDR2 SVGAGI. There are 13 residues in the CDR3. Trimming took 2 bases from V and 5 from J, leaving 7 bases between them. The CDR3 loop reads CASSYGSHNEQFF. DNA of the CDR3: TGTGCCAGCAGTTACGGCAGCCACAATGAGCAGTTCTTC.

This chain's CDR3 is CASSSLGGRSNQPQHF. The CDR3 nucleotides are TGTGCCAGCAGTTCCCTTGGGGGCCGAAGCAATCAGCCCCAGCATTTT. V gene TRBV2 combines with J gene TRBJ1-5; D is perhaps TRBD1 (6 bases). The ends were cut back, 5 bases at V and 1 base at J, with 15 bases in the middle. CDR1 and CDR2 (germline): SNHLY, FYNNEI. CDR3 length equals 16 residues.

In this sample, this clone turned up a few times. The V and J genes are TRBV19 and TRBJ1-5, with TRBD1 identical over 8 bases. This CDR3 has 15 amino acids. Trimming removed 3 bases from V and 7 bases from J; junction bases left unmatched: 8. From germline, CDR1 is LNHDA and CDR2 SQIVND (reference sequence). This CDR3 reads CASSIRQGAGQPQHF. The CDR3 DNA is TGTGCCAGTAGTATCAGGCAGGGGGCCGGGCAGCCCCAGCATTTT.

The J gene is TRBJ1-1, the V gene TRBV4-2, with D possibly TRBD1 on 5 matching bases. The CDR3 length is 15 residues. Trimming removed 0 bases from V and 1 base from J, with 9 bases in between. Germline CDR1 reads LGHNA; CDR2 reads YNFKEQ. CDR3: CASSQDRGKNTEAFF. Written as DNA, the CDR3 is TGTGCCAGCAGCCAAGATCGGGGGAAGAACACTGAAGCTTTCTTT.

The CDR3 sequence: CASSIASGSSVYEQYF. CDR3 sequence (DNA): TGTGCCAGTAGTATCGCTAGCGGGAGCTCGGTCTACGAGCAGTACTTC. The V gene is TRBV19, the J gene TRBJ2-7; the match to TRBD2 covers 10 bases. This CDR3 comprises 16 residues. Germline CDR1 reads LNHDA; CDR2 reads SQIVND (reference sequence). J lost 3 bases, V lost 3 bases, and 8 bases had no gene match.